A selection of T cell receptor beta chains follows, all from one sample in a study of blood T cell repertoires in COVID-19. TCRdb's table, derived via immunoSEQ multiplex PCR, lists solely in-frame clones and lacks some. Of 99,000 or so clones in the sample, approximately 80% were seen once. Source material: peripheral blood. The receptors stem from a man at least 80 years old with acute or convalescent COVID-19. Each CDR3 is given with its conserved first and last residue. The D gene is left open where the match is weak. Not all rows give a size; the values are once, few, many and, for expanded clones, a class.

j_gene	v_gene	abundance	d_gene	CDR3aa	CDR3nt
TRBJ1-2	TRBV5-1	-	-	CASSDRAGNYGYTF	TGCGCCAGCAGTGATCGGGCGGGGAACTATGGCTACACCTTC
TRBJ2-3	TRBV28	-	-	CASSPWKEFTDTQYF	TGTGCCAGCAGTCCCTGGAAGGAGTTCACAGATACGCAGTATTTT
TRBJ1-2	TRBV28	few	-	CASSWGSGEGYTF	TGTGCCAGCAGTTGGGGCTCGGGGGAGGGCTACACCTTC
TRBJ2-7	TRBV7-3	-	TRBD1	CASSLTGTGSYEQYF	TGTGCCAGCAGCTTAACTGGGACAGGGTCCTACGAGCAGTACTTC
TRBJ2-1	TRBV5-1	-	TRBD1	CASSLTTGSSYNEQFF	TGCGCCAGCAGCCTAACGACAGGGAGCTCCTACAATGAGCAGTTCTTC
TRBJ2-1	TRBV18	-	TRBD2	CASSPGIAGVNEQFF	TGTGCCAGCTCACCTGGGATAGCGGGAGTCAATGAGCAGTTCTTC
TRBJ1-1	TRBV6-5	-	-	CASSHSSRGNTEAFF	TGTGCCAGCAGTCATTCGAGCAGGGGAAACACTGAAGCTTTCTTT
TRBJ1-1	TRBV7-6	-	-	CASSLASRGRAFF	TGTGCCAGCAGCTTAGCGTCTCGAGGGAGGGCTTTCTTT
TRBJ2-1	TRBV18	-	TRBD2	CASSLRTSGRGNEQFF	TGTGCCAGCTCACTAAGGACTAGCGGGAGGGGTAATGAGCAGTTCTTC
TRBJ2-1	TRBV6-5	-	-	CASSYSWTLGDEQFF	TGTGCCAGCAGTTACTCGTGGACCCTGGGAGATGAGCAGTTCTTC
TRBJ2-2	TRBV2	-	-	CASSEQGTGELFF	TGTGCCAGCAGCGAACAGGGAACCGGGGAGCTGTTTTTT
TRBJ1-6	TRBV27	-	-	CASSGGTAPRSPLHF	TGTGCCAGCAGCGGCGGGACCGCCCCTAGATCACCCCTCCACTTT
TRBJ2-1	TRBV2	few	-	CASKAERIYNEQFF	TGTGCCAGCAAGGCGGAGCGAATTTACAATGAGCAGTTCTTC
TRBJ1-2	TRBV7-2	few	-	CASSWEINYGYTF	TGTGCCAGCAGCTGGGAGATTAACTATGGCTACACCTTC
TRBJ2-2	TRBV7-9	-	-	CASSLQEANTGELFF	TGTGCCAGCAGCTTACAGGAGGCGAACACCGGGGAGCTGTTTTTT
TRBJ1-1	TRBV7-9	-	-	CASSLFGGGNTEAFF	TGTGCCAGCAGCTTATTCGGGGGAGGGAACACTGAAGCTTTCTTT
TRBJ2-7	TRBV9	-	-	CASSVGPGQNSYEQYF	TGTGCCAGCAGCGTAGGACCCGGACAGAACTCCTACGAGCAGTACTTC
TRBJ2-3	TRBV18	-	TRBD1	CASSPRQGAQGTDTQYF	TGTGCCAGCTCACCTCGACAGGGGGCGCAGGGCACAGATACGCAGTATTTT
TRBJ2-1	TRBV7-9	-	-	CASSVAGTYNEQFF	TGTGCCAGCAGCGTCGCAGGGACCTACAATGAGCAGTTCTTC
TRBJ2-1	TRBV9	-	-	CASSFTAGSYNEQFF	TGTGCCAGCAGCTTTACAGCGGGCTCCTACAATGAGCAGTTCTTC
TRBJ2-3	TRBV18	-	TRBD2	CASSPQSPGGPTDTQYF	TGTGCCAGCTCACCCCAAAGTCCGGGAGGGCCGACAGATACGCAGTATTTT
TRBJ2-5	TRBV5-1	-	TRBD2	CASSRGDPGGETQYF	TGCGCCAGCAGTCGTGGGGACCCGGGAGGAGAGACCCAGTACTTC
TRBJ2-7	TRBV5-1	-	TRBD2	CASSASGIRTEQYF	TGCGCCAGCAGCGCTAGCGGGATTCGGACCGAGCAGTACTTC
TRBJ2-3	TRBV28	-	-	CASSFGLAGDTQYF	TGTGCCAGCAGTTTTGGTCTAGCAGGAGATACGCAGTATTTT
TRBJ2-5	TRBV7-9	-	TRBD2	CASSLLAGGTETQYF	TGTGCCAGCAGCCTGCTAGCGGGAGGAACGGAGACCCAGTACTTC
TRBJ2-1	TRBV6-5	-	TRBD1	CASSTNQGTGLQQFF	TGTGCCAGCAGTACCAACCAGGGGACAGGACTTCAGCAGTTCTTC
TRBJ1-5	TRBV28	-	TRBD1	CASRRQGARNQPQHF	TGTGCCAGCAGGAGACAGGGGGCTCGCAATCAGCCCCAGCATTTT
TRBJ1-2	TRBV11-2	-	TRBD1	CASSLGRQGGNYGYTF	TGTGCCAGCAGCTTAGGCCGACAGGGTGGGAACTATGGCTACACCTTC
TRBJ1-2	TRBV4-3	once	-	CASSQDRGSGYTF	TGCGCCAGCAGCCAAGACAGGGGCTCTGGCTACACCTTC
TRBJ1-5	TRBV18	-	TRBD1	CASSPDRAPGQPQHF	TGTGCCAGCTCACCCGACAGGGCCCCAGGGCAGCCCCAGCATTTT
TRBJ2-1	TRBV4-1	-	TRBD1	CASSQGQGITYNEQFF	TGCGCCAGCAGCCAGGGACAGGGGATCACCTACAATGAGCAGTTCTTC
TRBJ2-7	TRBV13	-	TRBD1	CASSSNRGEQYF	TGTGCCAGCAGCTCAAACAGGGGCGAGCAGTACTTC
TRBJ2-7	TRBV18	-	TRBD2	CASSPQAGGPYEQYF	TGTGCCAGCTCACCCCAAGCGGGAGGGCCGTACGAGCAGTACTTC
TRBJ2-2	TRBV5-4	-	-	CASTLGPGGGELFF	TGTGCCAGCACCTTAGGTCCCGGGGGCGGGGAGCTGTTTTTT
TRBJ2-5	TRBV5-1	-	TRBD2	CASSLRWGSGSRETQYF	TGCGCCAGCAGCTTGAGGTGGGGTAGCGGGAGCCGGGAGACCCAGTACTTC
TRBJ2-1	TRBV6-6	-	TRBD2	CASSYAIAGGPREQFF	TGTGCCAGCAGTTACGCAATAGCGGGAGGGCCCAGGGAGCAGTTCTTC
TRBJ2-1	TRBV7-2	-	TRBD2	CASSGGLADYNEQFF	TGTGCCAGCAGCGGGGGACTAGCGGATTACAATGAGCAGTTCTTC
TRBJ2-3	TRBV19	-	TRBD1	CATRQGTTDTQYF	TGTGCCACCCGACAGGGGACCACAGATACGCAGTATTTT